The clone carrying this TCR beta chain was picked up a small number of times. Its cognate antigen is unknown. The CDR3 spans 13 residues. Trimming stripped 6 bases from V and 3 bases from J, with 14 bases between. CDR1 is DFQATT and CDR2 is SNEGSKA in the germline V gene (reference sequence). TCRdb used MiXCR to reprocess the 5' RACE reads, holding one entry per CDR3 protein. The table records 610,000 or so distinct CDR3 sequences, approximately 13% of them present only once. The data were obtained in a study of T cells after yellow fever vaccination. Study-level points and caveats: Sorted repertoires could include abundant contaminating clonotypes from bulk cells.

The J gene is TRBJ1-1, the V gene TRBV20-1; the D is unclear. Sequences were derived from PBMCs, sampled on the day of the yellow fever booster vaccination. This clonotype was sampled from a young man who received the YFV17D yellow fever vaccine. CDR3 DNA: TGCAGTGCGTTGAGCGACGGATACACTGAAGCTTTCTTT. This encodes CSALSDGYTEAFF.